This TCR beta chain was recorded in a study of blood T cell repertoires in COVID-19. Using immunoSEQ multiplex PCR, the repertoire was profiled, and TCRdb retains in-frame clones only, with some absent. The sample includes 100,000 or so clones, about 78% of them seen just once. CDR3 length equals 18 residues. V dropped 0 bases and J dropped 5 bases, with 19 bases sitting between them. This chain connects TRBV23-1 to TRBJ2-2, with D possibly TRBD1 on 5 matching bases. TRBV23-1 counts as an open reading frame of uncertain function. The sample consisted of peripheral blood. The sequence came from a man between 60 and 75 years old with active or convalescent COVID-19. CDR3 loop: CASSQSNPGREITGELFF. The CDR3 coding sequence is TGCGCCAGCAGTCAATCTAACCCGGGCAGGGAAATAACCGGGGAGCTGTTTTTT.